These 9 T cell receptor beta chains originate from one sample sequenced in a study of blood T cell repertoires in COVID-19. Profiled with immunoSEQ multiplex PCR; TCRdb holds only in-frame clones, not every one. This sample carries roughly 80,000 clones, about 87% of them seen once, and the ten largest clones take approximately 10%. The sequencing sample was made of peripheral blood. The receptors shown here come from a human donor in a cohort sampled during active COVID-19.

The chain couples TRBV27 to TRBJ1-1, with D uncertain. Germline V gene data show CDR1 as MNHEY and CDR2 as SMNVEV (reference sequence). CDR3 length: 17 residues. The germline V and J ends were trimmed by 1 base and 0 bases, with 15 bases remaining between them. CDR3 residues: CASSLYGSFQVNTEAFF. The CDR3, as DNA: TGTGCCAGCAGTTTATATGGCTCCTTCCAAGTGAACACTGAAGCTTTCTTT.

The V and J genes are TRBV4-2 and TRBJ2-1; TRBD1 is a possible D gene (5 bases). The CDR3 length is 15 residues. Germline V CDR1 and CDR2: LGHNA, YNFKEQ. Deletions cut 3 bases from V and 8 bases from J, with 17 bases between. The DNA of the CDR3 is TGTGCCAGCAGCCAGAGAGGTCAGACACAGGATGAGCAGTTCTTC. It translates to CASSQRGQTQDEQFF.

V and J are TRBV10-3 and TRBJ2-6; no clear D gene. Between the trimmed V and J ends, which lost 2 bases and 0 bases, there was a span of 17 bases. Per germline, CDR1 ENHRY and CDR2 SYGVKD. The CDR3 is 19 amino acids. The CDR3 DNA reads as TGTGCCATCAGTGAGGGTTTTCGGTACAGAAACTCTGGGGCCAACGTCCTGACTTTC. As protein: CAISEGFRYRNSGANVLTF.

J is TRBJ2-2 and V is TRBV7-3; 9 bases are a match to TRBD1. This CDR3 spans 16 amino acids. The V gene's germline CDR1 is SGHTA and CDR2 FQGTGA. J gave up 5 bases and V 2 bases, and 6 bases lay outside the gene matches. The CDR3 nucleotides read TGTGCCAGCAGCTTAGGTGGGACAGGGTCTACCGGGGAGCTGTTTTTT. This gives the protein CASSLGGTGSTGELFF.

V gene TRBV6-5 combines with J gene TRBJ2-1; D might be TRBD2 (5 bases). The CDR3 is made up of 14 amino acids. Germline V CDR1 and CDR2: MNHEY, SVGAGI. Between the trimmed V and J ends, which lost 2 bases and 4 bases, there was a span of 9 bases. The CDR3, as DNA: TGTGCCAGCAGTTACAGAGGGCCTTACAATGAGCAGTTCTTC. Its translation: CASSYRGPYNEQFF.

The chain joins TRBV4-2 to TRBJ2-2; 8 bases map to TRBD1. Germline V gene data show CDR1 as LGHNA and CDR2 as YNFKEQ. This CDR3 region has 19 residues. V gave up 1 base and J gave up 2 bases; unmatched junction bases: 12. The DNA for the CDR3 is TGTGCCAGCAGCCAAGCCTATGGCCGGACAGGGAAAAACACCGGGGAGCTGTTTTTT. This gives the protein CASSQAYGRTGKNTGELFF.

Only one count was recorded for this clone. The chain combines TRBV6-6 with TRBJ1-2, with 7 bases fitting TRBD1. CDR1 is MNHNY, CDR2 SVGAGI, per germline (reference sequence). This CDR3 is 15 amino acids long. V shed 2 bases and J 2 bases; nucleotides not matched to a gene: 5. The CDR3 DNA reads as TGTGCCAGCAGTTACCTGGAACAGGGGAACTATGGCTACACCTTC. Amino acids: CASSYLEQGNYGYTF.

This clone was seen a single time. The CDR3 DNA reads TGCGCCAGCAGCCAAGTGGCTAGCGGGAGGCAGGAGCAAGAGACCCAGTACTTC. This codes for CASSQVASGRQEQETQYF. This sequence joins TRBV4-1 and TRBJ2-5; TRBD2 aligns across 11 bases. The CDR3 length is 18 residues. V was pared by 1 base and J by 2 bases, with 9 bases of the junction left unmatched. Germline V lookup: CDR1 MGHRA, CDR2 YSYEKL.

The chain joins TRBV7-2 to TRBJ2-2; TRBD2 matches 11 bases. Unmatched junction bases numbered 12, after V lost 0 bases and J lost 0 bases. This CDR3 is built from 21 residues. Germline V CDR1 and CDR2: SGHTA, FQGNSA. The CDR3 loop is CASSLALAASGRPANTGELFF. CDR3 nucleotide sequence: TGTGCCAGCAGCTTAGCGCTGGCGGCTAGCGGGAGGCCCGCGAACACCGGGGAGCTGTTTTTT.